This is a list of T cell receptor beta chains from one sample in a study of blood T cell repertoires in COVID-19. Assay: immunoSEQ multiplex PCR; the TCRdb copy retains only in-frame clones and omits some. The data hold some 350,000 clones, with over 80% observed a single time. Sequencing used PBMCs or T cells enriched from blood (not recorded which). All receptors derive from a man aged 25 to 45 who had recovered from COVID-19. The CDR3 runs from the conserved cysteine through the conserved F or W. Fields, in order: clone size, D gene, J gene, V gene, CDR3 protein, CDR3 DNA. A D gene is named only where the DNA matches it firmly. Rows may omit the clone size; those that give it use once, few, many or a size class.

size: -; D: -; J: TRBJ1-3; V: TRBV7-6; CDR3: CASSLVTGNENTIYF; DNA: TGTGCCAGCAGCTTAGTCACAGGGAATGAAAACACCATATATTTT
size: -; D: TRBD2; J: TRBJ2-7; V: TRBV10-2; CDR3: CASNYRGGYEQYF; DNA: TGCGCCAGCAATTACCGGGGGGGCTACGAGCAGTACTTC
size: -; D: TRBD1; J: TRBJ2-6; V: TRBV4-1; CDR3: CASSQDWQGAGANVLTF; DNA: TGCGCCAGCAGCCAAGACTGGCAGGGGGCCGGGGCCAACGTCCTGACTTTC
size: few; D: -; J: TRBJ1-5; V: TRBV2; CDR3: CASNGQSNQPQHF; DNA: TGTGCCAGCAATGGGCAGAGCAATCAGCCCCAGCATTTT
size: once; D: TRBD1; J: TRBJ1-6; V: TRBV18; CDR3: CASSPNDRGRRSPLHF; DNA: TGTGCCAGCTCACCAAACGACAGGGGAAGAAGGTCACCCCTCCACTTT
size: -; D: -; J: TRBJ2-1; V: TRBV7-6; CDR3: CASSLNPSNEQFF; DNA: TGTGCCAGCAGCTTAAACCCCAGCAATGAGCAGTTCTTC
size: -; D: TRBD1; J: TRBJ2-2; V: TRBV5-5; CDR3: CASSLDRGIDTGELFF; DNA: TGTGCCAGCAGCTTAGACAGGGGGATTGACACCGGGGAGCTGTTTTTT
size: -; D: -; J: TRBJ1-5; V: TRBV5-5; CDR3: CASSLGDSSNQPQHF; DNA: TGTGCCAGCAGCTTAGGAGACAGTAGCAATCAGCCCCAGCATTTT
size: -; D: TRBD1; J: TRBJ2-2; V: TRBV25-1; CDR3: CSSSGQVTGELFF; DNA: TGTTCCTCGAGCGGACAGGTTACCGGGGAGCTGTTTTTT
size: -; D: -; J: TRBJ2-5; V: TRBV5-6; CDR3: CASSLSVTQYF; DNA: TGTGCCAGCAGCTTGAGCGTGACCCAGTACTTC
size: -; D: TRBD1; J: TRBJ1-6; V: TRBV5-4; CDR3: CASRTDRVNNSPLHF; DNA: TGTGCCAGCCGAACGGACAGGGTTAATAATTCACCCCTCCACTTT
size: -; D: TRBD2; J: TRBJ2-1; V: TRBV2; CDR3: CASSPLAGFNEQFF; DNA: TGTGCCAGCAGTCCCCTAGCGGGGTTCAATGAGCAGTTCTTC
size: -; D: TRBD2; J: TRBJ2-1; V: TRBV7-8; CDR3: CASSFDRTSVVGNEQFF; DNA: TGTGCCAGCAGCTTTGATAGGACTAGCGTTGTCGGAAATGAGCAGTTCTTC
size: once; D: -; J: TRBJ2-7; V: TRBV12-3/TRBV12-4; CDR3: CASSLLRGEQYF; DNA: TGTGCCAGCAGCCTTTTACGGGGCGAGCAGTACTTC
size: -; D: -; J: TRBJ2-1; V: TRBV19; CDR3: CASSIEGRGIYNEQFF; DNA: TGTGCCAGTAGTATAGAGGGGAGAGGAATCTACAATGAGCAGTTCTTC
size: -; D: -; J: TRBJ1-1; V: TRBV3-1/TRBV3-2; CDR3: CASSGRGGGTEAFF; DNA: TGTGCCAGCAGCGGCAGGGGTGGGGGCACTGAAGCTTTCTTT
size: -; D: -; J: TRBJ2-6; V: TRBV5-4; CDR3: CASSPPSGANVLTF; DNA: TGTGCCAGCAGCCCTCCCTCTGGGGCCAACGTCCTGACTTTC
size: -; D: TRBD1; J: TRBJ1-5; V: TRBV7-9; CDR3: CASSSQTGGQPQHF; DNA: TGTGCCAGCAGCTCTCAGACAGGGGGTCAGCCCCAGCATTTT
size: -; D: TRBD1; J: TRBJ2-5; V: TRBV6-5; CDR3: CASSYTLTGSQETQYF; DNA: TGTGCCAGCAGTTACACTCTGACAGGGTCCCAAGAGACCCAGTACTTC
size: -; D: TRBD1; J: TRBJ1-2; V: TRBV3-1/TRBV3-2; CDR3: CASSHRTGDYGYTF; DNA: TGTGCCAGCAGCCATCGGACAGGGGACTATGGCTACACCTTC
size: -; D: -; J: TRBJ2-5; V: TRBV3-1/TRBV3-2; CDR3: CASSFRLEYQETQYF; DNA: TGTGCCAGCAGCTTCCGACTAGAGTACCAAGAGACCCAGTACTTC
size: -; D: -; J: TRBJ2-1; V: TRBV5-1; CDR3: CASSFTGFGEQFF; DNA: TGCGCCAGCAGCTTCACCGGGTTTGGTGAGCAGTTCTTC
size: -; D: -; J: TRBJ1-5; V: TRBV28; CDR3: CASSPYRGNQPQHF; DNA: TGTGCCAGCAGCCCATATAGGGGAAATCAGCCCCAGCATTTT
size: once; D: TRBD1; J: TRBJ1-2; V: TRBV28; CDR3: CASSSPGTGGPRGYTF; DNA: TGTGCCAGCAGTTCTCCCGGGACAGGGGGACCTCGTGGCTACACCTTC
size: once; D: TRBD1; J: TRBJ2-4; V: TRBV29-1; CDR3: CSVDTGGENIQYF; DNA: TGCAGCGTTGATACAGGGGGCGAAAACATTCAGTACTTC
size: -; D: -; J: TRBJ2-4; V: TRBV18; CDR3: CASSPSDIQYF; DNA: TGTGCCAGCTCCCCGTCGGACATTCAGTACTTC